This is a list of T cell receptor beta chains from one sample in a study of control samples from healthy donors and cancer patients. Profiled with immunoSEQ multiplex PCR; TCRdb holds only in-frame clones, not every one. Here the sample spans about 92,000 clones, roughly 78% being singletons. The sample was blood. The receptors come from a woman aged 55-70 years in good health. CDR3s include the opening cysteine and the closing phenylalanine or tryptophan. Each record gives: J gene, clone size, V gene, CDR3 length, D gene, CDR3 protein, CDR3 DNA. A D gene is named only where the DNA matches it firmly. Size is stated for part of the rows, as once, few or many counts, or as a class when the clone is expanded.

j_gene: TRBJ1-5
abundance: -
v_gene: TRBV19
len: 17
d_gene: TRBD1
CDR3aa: CASSRGTGEVWGQPQHF
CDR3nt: TGTGCCAGTAGTAGGGGGACAGGGGAGGTGTGGGGTCAGCCCCAGCATTTT

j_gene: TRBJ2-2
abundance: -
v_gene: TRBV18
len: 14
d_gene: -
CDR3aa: CASSPPGQTGELFF
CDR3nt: TGTGCCAGCTCACCTCCGGGACAAACCGGGGAGCTGTTTTTT

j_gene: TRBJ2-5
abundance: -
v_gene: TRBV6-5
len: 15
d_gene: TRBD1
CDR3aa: CASSYLGQGGETQYF
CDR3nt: TGTGCCAGCAGTTACCTCGGACAGGGGGGGGAGACCCAGTACTTC

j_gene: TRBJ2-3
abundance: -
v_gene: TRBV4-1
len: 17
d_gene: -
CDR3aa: CASSQGGGFTSTDTQYF
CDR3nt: TGCGCCAGCAGCCAAGGAGGAGGGTTCACTAGCACAGATACGCAGTATTTT

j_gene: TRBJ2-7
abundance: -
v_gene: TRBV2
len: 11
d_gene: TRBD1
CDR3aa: CASQGAKEQYF
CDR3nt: TGTGCCTCACAGGGGGCTAAAGAGCAGTACTTC

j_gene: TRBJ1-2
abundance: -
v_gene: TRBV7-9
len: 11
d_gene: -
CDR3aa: CASSLMGGYTF
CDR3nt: TGTGCCAGCAGCTTAATGGGGGGCTACACCTTC

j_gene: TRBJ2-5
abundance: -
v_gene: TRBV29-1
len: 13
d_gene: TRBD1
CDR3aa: CSVRTGQSETQYF
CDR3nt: TGCAGCGTCCGGACAGGACAATCAGAGACCCAGTACTTC

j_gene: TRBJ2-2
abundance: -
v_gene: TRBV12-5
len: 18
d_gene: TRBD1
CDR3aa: CASAKPGQGALGTGELFF
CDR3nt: TGTGCTAGTGCCAAACCGGGACAGGGGGCCTTGGGGACCGGGGAGCTGTTTTTT

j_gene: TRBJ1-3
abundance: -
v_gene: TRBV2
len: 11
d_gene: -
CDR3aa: CASREVNTIYF
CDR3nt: TGTGCCAGCAGAGAAGTCAACACCATATATTTT

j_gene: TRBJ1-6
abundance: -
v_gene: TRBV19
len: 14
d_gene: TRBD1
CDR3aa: CASSRDRLNSPLHF
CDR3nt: TGTGCCAGTAGCCGGGACAGGTTGAATTCACCCCTCCACTTT

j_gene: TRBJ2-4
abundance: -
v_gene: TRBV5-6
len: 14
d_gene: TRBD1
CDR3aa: CASSLAGGTNIQYF
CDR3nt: TGTGCCAGCAGCTTGGCAGGGGGTACCAACATTCAGTACTTC

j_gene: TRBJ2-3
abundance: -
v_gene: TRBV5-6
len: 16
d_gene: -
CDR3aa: CASSFRIEGSTDTQYF
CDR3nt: TGTGCCAGCAGCTTTAGGATTGAGGGGAGCACAGATACGCAGTATTTT

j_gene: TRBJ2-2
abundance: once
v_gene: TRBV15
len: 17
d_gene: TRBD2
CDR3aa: CATSRDASGSQTGELFF
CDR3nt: TGTGCCACCAGCAGAGATGCTAGCGGGAGTCAAACCGGGGAGCTGTTTTTT

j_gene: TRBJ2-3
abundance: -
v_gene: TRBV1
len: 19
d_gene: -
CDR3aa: CTSSQDRGTSGISTDTQYF
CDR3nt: TGCACCAGCAGCCAAGATAGGGGGACTAGCGGAATAAGCACAGATACGCAGTATTTT

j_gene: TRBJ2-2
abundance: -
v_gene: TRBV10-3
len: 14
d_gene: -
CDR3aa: CAIMRDDPYGELFF
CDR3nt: TGTGCCATCATGCGGGACGACCCCTACGGGGAGCTGTTTTTT

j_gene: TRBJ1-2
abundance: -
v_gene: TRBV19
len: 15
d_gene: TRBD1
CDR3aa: CASSLAGQGKGGYTF
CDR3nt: TGTGCCAGTAGTCTGGCGGGACAGGGGAAAGGAGGCTACACCTTC

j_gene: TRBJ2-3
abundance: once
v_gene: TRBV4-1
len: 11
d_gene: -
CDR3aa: CASSHLDTQYF
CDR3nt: TGCGCCAGCAGCCACCTTGATACGCAGTATTTT

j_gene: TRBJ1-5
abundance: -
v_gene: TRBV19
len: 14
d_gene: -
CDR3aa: CASSKPLLNQPQHF
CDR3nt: TGTGCCAGTAGCAAACCCCTTCTAAATCAGCCCCAGCATTTT

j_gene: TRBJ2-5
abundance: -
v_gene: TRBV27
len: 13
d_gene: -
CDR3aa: CASRQGFGETQYF
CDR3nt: TGTGCCAGCAGACAGGGTTTCGGTGAGACCCAGTACTTC

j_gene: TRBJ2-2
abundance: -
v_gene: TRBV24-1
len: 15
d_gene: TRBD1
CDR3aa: CATSDTTGGLGELFF
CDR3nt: TGTGCCACCAGTGACACCACAGGGGGCCTCGGGGAGCTGTTTTTT

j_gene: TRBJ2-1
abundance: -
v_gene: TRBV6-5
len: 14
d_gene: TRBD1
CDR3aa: CASSSGTGPNEQFF
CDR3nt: TGTGCCAGCAGTTCCGGGACAGGCCCCAATGAGCAGTTCTTC

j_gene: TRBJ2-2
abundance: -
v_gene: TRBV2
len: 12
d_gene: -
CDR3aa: CASSSHTGELFF
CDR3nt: TGTGCCAGCAGCTCCCACACCGGGGAGCTGTTTTTT

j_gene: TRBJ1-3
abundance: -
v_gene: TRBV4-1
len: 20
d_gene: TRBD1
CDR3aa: CASSQDRGQGRVRSGNTIYF
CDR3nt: TGCGCCAGCAGCCAAGATCGAGGACAGGGGCGAGTCCGTTCGGGAAACACCATATATTTT

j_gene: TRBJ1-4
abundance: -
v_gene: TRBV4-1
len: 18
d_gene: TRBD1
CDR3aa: CASSQAPLQGSVNEKLFF
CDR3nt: TGCGCCAGCAGCCAAGCTCCCCTACAGGGGAGTGTTAATGAAAAACTGTTTTTT

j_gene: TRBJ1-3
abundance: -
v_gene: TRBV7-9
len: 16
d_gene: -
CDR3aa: CAEIHSGGISGNTIYF
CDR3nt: TGTGCCGAAATCCATAGCGGGGGGATCTCTGGAAACACCATATATTTT